This record looks at one T cell receptor beta chain sequence and its context. The sample holds many counts of this clone. The clone's antigen remains unknown. Base qualities are not at hand, and no much larger clone is one base apart. The record originates from a study of metastatic and nonmetastatic thyroid tumors (dated by TCRdb to about 2020). In the study overall: For patients with malignant and with benign thyroid disease, the researchers compared repertoires between peripheral blood samples and tumor or nodule tissue samples. Here is what the overall study found, with its caveats: In both blood and tumor samples, TCR beta diversity was reported to be significantly higher in malignant tumors than in benign nodules.

Via the germline V gene, CDR1 is KGHSH and CDR2 LQKENI. The CDR3 goes from the cysteine to the phenylalanine over 13 residues. Of the read, only the CDR3 DNA is kept; its 39 bases are in frame from base 1. V sheds 3 bases and J sheds 6 bases, leaving 11 bases between their ends. To prepare the library, PCR was applied. TCRdb shows the sequencer as Illumina HiSeq 4000. The TCR beta-chain CDR3 region of each patient was profiled by high-throughput sequencing. On the study's bioinformatics: A classifier to discriminate distant-metastatic papillary thyroid cancer patients was built from CDR3 differences across clinicopathological groups. The Shannon index was used to assess repertoire diversity, and the Morisita-Horn index was used to assess tumor-blood repertoire similarity. Through fastp at Q25 and MiXCR, TCRdb rebuilt clones from the public reads, retaining in-frame beta chains. The V and J calls shown here were made by TCRdb, not taken from the authors' results. This sample lists around 35,000 clones; about a sixth were detected once. The ten largest make up under 3.5% of the sample.

No treatment had been received by any patient before thyroid surgery. Using T-cell receptor beta sequencing, the researchers looked back retrospectively at clinical samples from patients, gathered between about 2012 and 2018. The receptor chain draws on TRBV18 and TRBJ1-2; tentative D gene TRBD1, with 6 bases matching. This TCR was sampled from a female donor with papillary thyroid cancer or a benign thyroid nodule (not recorded which). Some clones in this sample may be carry-over from other donors' samples. Sequenced input: blood. This receptor carries the CDR3 CASSPDRKDGYTF. The nucleotide sequence reads TGTGCCAGCTCACCCGACAGGAAGGATGGCTACACCTTC.